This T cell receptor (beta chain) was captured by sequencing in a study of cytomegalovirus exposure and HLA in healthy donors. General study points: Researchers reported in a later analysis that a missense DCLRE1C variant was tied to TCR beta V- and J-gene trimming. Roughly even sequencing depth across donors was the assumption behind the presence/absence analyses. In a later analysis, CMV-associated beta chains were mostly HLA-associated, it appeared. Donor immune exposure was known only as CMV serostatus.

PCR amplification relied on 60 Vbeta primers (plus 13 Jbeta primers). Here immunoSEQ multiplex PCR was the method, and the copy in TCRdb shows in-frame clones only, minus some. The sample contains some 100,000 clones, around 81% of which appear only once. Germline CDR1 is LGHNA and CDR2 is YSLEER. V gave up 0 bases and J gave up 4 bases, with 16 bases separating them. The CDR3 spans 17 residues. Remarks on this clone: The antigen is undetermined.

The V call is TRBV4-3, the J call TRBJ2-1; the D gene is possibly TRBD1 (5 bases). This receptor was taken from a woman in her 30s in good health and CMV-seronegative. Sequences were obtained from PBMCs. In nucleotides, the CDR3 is TGCGCCAGCAGCCAAGATCAGAGCAAAGGGGTTTACAATGAGCAGTTCTTC. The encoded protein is CASSQDQSKGVYNEQFF.